This entry concerns a single TCR beta chain. This clone was detected once. Its binding antigen is unknown. There are no base qualities to consult, and no much larger clone falls within one base. TCRbeta CDR3 regions were amplified from genomic DNA using the immunoSEQ Assay, a bias-controlled multiplex PCR. Per the authors' processing: Nucleated cell counts per sample were estimated from amplification of reference gene primers within the assay. To quantify the absolute abundance of each unique TCRbeta CDR3 rearrangement, sequence reads were collapsed and filtered. For each sample, productive Simpson clonality was calculated as the square root of Simpson's diversity index over productive rearrangements. In its TCRdb copy, this immuneACCESS table keeps in-frame sequences only and misses some clones. Where compared with another copy, unresolved V genes explain less than half of these, and the others have no known cause. V, J and clone size are those of that table, while D and trimming were read from the DNA. This sample comprises hundreds of thousands of clones, roughly 88% of them detected only once. The ten largest clones add up to around 6.6% of the sample.

The CDR3 has 15 amino acids, counting the end cysteine and phenylalanine. This entry keeps only the CDR3 DNA: 45 bases, framed from base 1. From a lookup of the germline V gene (reference sequence), CDR1 and CDR2 are MNHEY and SMNVEV. A distance of 17 bases separates the germline ends of V and J, which lose 5 bases and 7 bases respectively. These data come from a study of blood T cell repertoires in COVID-19 (dated by TCRdb to between 2020 and 2021). Background for the entire study: The collaborator samples originated in the United States, Italy and Spain and spanned the acute and convalescent phases of COVID-19. The material from the prospective study consisted of cDNA or gDNA derived from T cells, B-cell-depleted T cells, or PBMCs. The repertoires were released in a freely available public database meant as a resource for research on the immune response to SARS-CoV-2. The samples were drawn from two sources: the first 160 participants of the ongoing ImmuneRACE study, and 1,254 subjects contributed by 6 global collaborators. Where available, HLA class I and class II types were taken from metadata supplied by the sample provider and were not determined by assay-based typing. Sample metadata almost always included a de-identified subject ID, COVID-19 status, age in years and sex. Deeply sampled blood TCRbeta repertoires from subjects exposed to, actively infected with, or recovered from COVID-19 were included in the dataset.

Broad study findings and their caveats: How much clinical and demographic metadata was included differed by source and by participant, and the metadata was provided uncurated.

In Seattle, one collaborating source enrolled patients while the infection was active and tracked those patients longitudinally over the course of disease. The collaborating institutions used their own protocols to collect whole blood in K2EDTA tubes. For TCRbeta analysis, collaborators shipped samples in one of three forms: frozen whole blood, isolated PBMCs, or DNA extracted from either of those sample types. The source of this sequence is a woman aged 25-40 years with COVID-19, enrolled during active disease. The sample comprised peripheral blood. Recombination joined TRBV27 with TRBJ2-2; a weak D assignment points to TRBD1 (6 bases agree). The sequenced DNA is TGTGCCAGCAGTCCATCCCAGGGGTCCGACGGGGAGCTGTTTTTT. This is translated as CASSPSQGSDGELFF.